Listed here are 29 T cell receptor beta chains from one sample, sequenced in a study of blood T cell repertoires in COVID-19. Generated by immunoSEQ multiplex PCR, the TCRdb table keeps only in-frame clones and is missing some. The table shows more than 150,000 clones, with over 70% occurring only once. The source material was PBMCs or T cells enriched from blood (not recorded which). The source of these receptors is a man between 60 and 75 years old who had been exposed to COVID-19.

V and J are TRBV27 and TRBJ1-1; 9 positions match TRBD1. The CDR3 spans 13 residues. V dropped 8 bases and J dropped 6; count of bases not matched to a gene: 7. The V gene's germline CDR1 is MNHEY and CDR2 SMNVEV (reference sequence). The CDR3 is CASRRDRVAEAFF. The CDR3 DNA is TGTGCCAGCCGAAGGGACAGGGTCGCTGAAGCTTTCTTT.

This chain joins TRBV30 and TRBJ1-4; no definite D call. Trimming left V 1 base short and J 4 bases short, with 10 bases between. Per the germline V gene, CDR1 is GTSNPN and CDR2 is SVGIG (reference sequence). The CDR3 sequence is 14 residues long. CDR3 region: CAWSEASSNEKLFF. The CDR3 bases are TGTGCCTGGAGTGAGGCTTCTAGTAATGAAAAACTGTTTTTT.

This sequence joins TRBV30 and TRBJ2-5, with D possibly TRBD2 on 5 matching bases. From germline, CDR1 is GTSNPN and CDR2 SVGIG (reference sequence). This CDR3 is built from 14 residues. V was cut by 1 base and J by 0 bases, with 9 bases left in between. CDR3 sequence reads: CAWSAPGNQETQYF. CDR3 DNA sequence: TGTGCCTGGAGTGCCCCGGGGAACCAAGAGACCCAGTACTTC.

J is TRBJ2-3 and V is TRBV10-1, with 7 nucleotides matching TRBD2. Germline lookup yields CDR1 WNHNN and CDR2 SYGVQD (reference sequence). Trimming took 7 bases from V and 6 from J; bases not matched to a gene: 13. This CDR3 has 15 residues. The CDR3 loop reads CASTERLDGRDTQYF. DNA for the CDR3: TGCGCCAGCACAGAACGACTGGACGGGAGGGATACGCAGTATTTT.

The chain recombines TRBV5-1 with TRBJ2-1; 9 positions match TRBD1. V lost 0 bases and J lost 8; bases outside the gene matches: 3. This CDR3 is built from 14 residues. Germline CDR1 SGHRS, CDR2 YFSETQ. The CDR3 is CASSLDGQGYEQFF. Here the CDR3 DNA reads TGCGCCAGCAGCTTGGATGGACAGGGGTATGAGCAGTTCTTC.

The J gene is TRBJ1-2, the V gene TRBV7-9; 8 bases agree with TRBD1. The V gene's germline CDR1 is SEHNR and CDR2 FQNEAQ (reference sequence). The CDR3 contains 13 residues. Trimming at V came to 4 bases and at J to 6 bases, leaving 4 bases not matched to a gene. In DNA form, the CDR3 reads TGTGCCAGCAGCTCCGGACAGGGCGATGGCTACACCTTC. Translating it yields CASSSGQGDGYTF. Based on the CDR3 plus reference TRBV7-9 and TRBJ1-2, the full variable domain is DTGVSQNPRHKITKRGQNVTFRCDPISEHNRLYWYRQTLGQGPEFLTYFQNEAQLEKSRLLSDRFSAERPKGSFSTLEIQRTEQGDSAMYLCASSSGQGDGYTFGSGTRLTVV.

V usage is TRBV30 and J usage is TRBJ1-3, with 7 bases fitting TRBD1. This CDR3 contains 14 residues. In germline, CDR1 is GTSNPN, CDR2 SVGIG (reference sequence). V lost 3 bases and J lost 4; bases outside the gene matches: 6. Here the CDR3 DNA reads TGTGCCTGGAGCCACAGGGGTTCGGGAAACACCATATATTTT. This codes for CAWSHRGSGNTIYF. Full variable domain (rest looked up from reference TRBV30 and TRBJ1-3): SQTIHQWPATLVQPVGSPLSLECTVEGTSNPNLYWYRQAAGRGLQLLFYSVGIGQISSEVPQNLSASRPQDRQFILSSKKLLLSDSGFYLCAWSHRGSGNTIYFGEGSWLTVV.

CDR3: CASSPAGEGVTQYF. The CDR3, as DNA: TGTGCCAGCAGCCCAGCGGGAGAAGGAGTGACCCAGTACTTC. The chain uses TRBV3-1 (or the pseudogene TRBV3-2) and TRBJ2-5, with 8 bases fitting TRBD2. V lost 4 bases to trimming and J lost 7 bases; unmatched junction nucleotides: 8. CDR1 is LGHDT and CDR2 is YNNKEL in the germline V gene (reference sequence). The length of the CDR3 is 14 residues.

This chain links TRBV19 with TRBJ2-7; D unresolved. Germline V lookup: CDR1 LNHDA, CDR2 SQIVND (reference sequence). V shed 0 bases and J shed 0 bases, with 3 bases lying between them. The CDR3 spans 13 residues. This CDR3 is CASSIDNSYEQYF. Here the CDR3 DNA reads TGTGCCAGTAGTATAGACAACTCCTACGAGCAGTACTTC.

V is TRBV2 and J is TRBJ1-3; 7 nucleotides agree with TRBD1. This CDR3 has 15 amino acids. V was clipped by 3 bases and J by 0 bases; unmatched bases: 2. Germline CDR1 SNHLY, CDR2 FYNNEI. For the CDR3, the DNA is TGTGCCAGCAGTGAGACAGGGTCCTCTGGAAACACCATATATTTT. Translating gives CASSETGSSGNTIYF.

This chain uses TRBV6-2 or TRBV6-3 with TRBJ1-5; 8 bases are a match to TRBD1. J was trimmed by 9 bases and V by 2 bases; bases with no gene match: 6. Germline lookup yields CDR1 MNHEY and CDR2 SVGEGT. The CDR3 is 14 residues long. The CDR3 nucleotides read TGTGCCAGCAGTTACCGGACAGGGAACAGGCCCCAGCATTTT. It specifies CASSYRTGNRPQHF.

The chain links TRBV4-2 to TRBJ2-1, with 8 nucleotides matching TRBD2. CDR1 is LGHNA and CDR2 is YNFKEQ in the germline V gene. The length of the CDR3 is 16 residues. V lost 0 bases, J lost 10 bases, and 11 bases stayed unmatched. The CDR3 region is CASSQDGTGGRGEQFF. The CDR3 nucleotides read TGTGCCAGCAGCCAAGATGGAACGGGAGGGCGGGGCGAGCAGTTCTTC.

This clone was seen a handful of times. The V call is TRBV19, the J call TRBJ1-2; 9 bases agree with TRBD1. The germline CDR1 and CDR2 sequences are LNHDA and SQIVND (reference sequence). This CDR3 region has 15 residues. V dropped 7 bases and J dropped 7; count of bases not matched to a gene: 13. This CDR3 is CASTLRTGALGGYTF. CDR3 nucleotides: TGTGCCAGTACCCTGCGGACAGGGGCCCTCGGTGGCTACACCTTC.

The chain is built from TRBV6-1 and TRBJ1-2; D may be TRBD1 (6 bases). CDR1 and CDR2 from the germline V gene are MNHNS and SASEGT. V lost 3 bases to trimming and J lost 4 bases, with 12 bases between them. This CDR3 spans 14 amino acids. As DNA, the CDR3 is TGTGCCAGCAGTGACAGGGGTAGTAGCTATGGCTACACCTTC. Amino acids: CASSDRGSSYGYTF.

V is TRBV3-1 (or the pseudogene TRBV3-2) and J is TRBJ2-5; D remains unclear. Germline values: CDR1 LGHDT, CDR2 YNNKEL (reference sequence). This CDR3 region has 15 residues. V was trimmed by 0 bases and J by 0 bases, leaving 8 bases between them. The CDR3 nucleotides read TGTGCCAGCAGCCAAGAGCTCCTATACCAAGAGACCCAGTACTTC. Protein product: CASSQELLYQETQYF.

V and J are TRBV7-2 and TRBJ2-5, with 7 bases identical to TRBD1. The CDR3 length is 14 residues. CDR1 and CDR2 (germline): SGHTA, FQGNSA. V gave up 4 bases and J gave up 2 bases; unmatched junction bases: 4. Here the CDR3 DNA reads TGTGCCAGCAGCTCTCCCAGGGGGCAAGAGACCCAGTACTTC. Protein sequence: CASSSPRGQETQYF.

The chain has TRBV29-1 and TRBJ1-5; TRBD1 matches 8 bases. With 6 bases clipped from V and 0 bases from J, the junction kept 4 bases outside the gene matches. This CDR3 contains 14 residues. CDR1 and CDR2 from the germline V gene are SQVTM and ANQGSEA. The CDR3 protein is CSVSGGPSNQPQHF. The DNA for the CDR3 is TGCAGCGTGTCAGGGGGCCCTAGCAATCAGCCCCAGCATTTT.

This chain uses TRBV4-1 with TRBJ1-1; D is uncertain. The CDR3 is made up of 14 amino acids. CDR1 and CDR2 (germline): MGHRA, YSYEKL. Trimming pared 1 base from V and 3 bases from J, leaving 9 bases between. The CDR3 DNA follows: TGCGCCAGCAGCCAAGGCGGACTGTACACTGAAGCTTTCTTT. Translated, it gives CASSQGGLYTEAFF.

The chain carries TRBV14 and TRBJ2-1; possible D gene TRBD1, 5 bases. The V end lost 3 bases, the J end lost 3 bases, and 12 bases lay between the germline ends. The CDR3 length is 15 residues. Germline V gene lookup returns CDR1 SGHDN and CDR2 FVKESK. CDR3 nucleotide sequence: TGTGCCAGCAGCCAGGACACGGATATCTACAATGAGCAGTTCTTC. Its translation is CASSQDTDIYNEQFF.

This rearrangement joins TRBV7-8 to TRBJ1-6, with TRBD1 matching 9 bases. This CDR3 spans 14 amino acids. CDR1 is SGHVS, CDR2 FQNEAQ, per germline. The junction had 3 bases not matched to a gene; V was cut back by 5 bases and J by 7 bases. CDR3 in DNA: TGTGCCAGCAGCCCCGGACAGGGGAATTCACCCCTCCACTTT. It codes for CASSPGQGNSPLHF.

The rearrangement uses TRBV5-1 and TRBJ1-2, with 8 bases that match TRBD1. CDR3 length: 13 residues. Germline V gene data show CDR1 as SGHRS and CDR2 as YFSETQ. Unmatched junction bases numbered 5, after V lost 0 bases and J lost 10 bases. In nucleotides, the CDR3 is TGCGCCAGCAGCTTGGGACAGGGGATCATCTACACCTTC. Translating gives CASSLGQGIIYTF.

This chain links TRBV7-9 with TRBJ2-1; TRBD2 matches 7 bases. The J segment lost 5 bases and the V segment lost 0 bases, leaving 7 bases of the junction unmatched. The CDR3 is 16 residues long. In germline, CDR1 is SEHNR, CDR2 FQNEAQ (reference sequence). The DNA of the CDR3 is TGTGCCAGCAGCTTAGCGGCGGGGGTTGGGGACAATGAGCAGTTCTTC. This gives the protein CASSLAAGVGDNEQFF.

This clone was found once. The chain combines TRBV2 with TRBJ2-1; 10 bases agree with TRBD2. Per the germline V gene, CDR1 is SNHLY and CDR2 is FYNNEI. V lost 6 bases to trimming and J lost 4 bases; unmatched junction nucleotides: 3. CDR3 length: 14 amino acids. The CDR3 nucleotides are TGTGCCAGCAGCCCGGGACTAGCGTACAATGAGCAGTTCTTC. Amino acid sequence: CASSPGLAYNEQFF. Filled out from reference TRBV2 and TRBJ2-1, the complete variable domain reads EPEVTQTPSHQVTQMGQEVILRCVPISNHLYFYWYRQILGQKVEFLVSFYNNEISEKSEIFDDQFSVERPDGSNFTLKIRSTKLEDSAMYFCASSPGLAYNEQFFGPGTRLTVL.

The J gene is TRBJ1-1, the V gene TRBV4-2; D ambiguous. The V gene's germline CDR1 is LGHNA and CDR2 YNFKEQ. CDR3 size: 15 residues. The V end was cut by 0 bases, the J end by 5 bases, with 13 bases between. In DNA form, the CDR3 reads TGTGCCAGCAGCCAAGATTCCAGGACTTCGACTGAAGCTTTCTTT. This sequence encodes CASSQDSRTSTEAFF.

Here the CDR3 DNA reads TGTGCCAGCTCGGCGGGACCCGGTGAGCAGTTCTTC. Translation: CASSAGPGEQFF. The rearrangement uses TRBV3-1 (or the pseudogene TRBV3-2) and TRBJ2-1; the D gene is possibly TRBD2 (6 bases). This CDR3 region has 12 residues. Trimming took 8 bases from V and 9 from J, leaving 14 bases between them. Germline CDR1 is LGHDT and CDR2 is YNNKEL (reference sequence).

V and J are TRBV25-1 and TRBJ2-1; 7 bases are a match to TRBD2. CDR1 is MGHDK, CDR2 SYGVNS, per germline. J was trimmed by 8 bases and V by 6 bases; bases with no gene match: 16. The CDR3 loop spans 16 amino acids. The CDR3 nucleotides read TGTGCCAGCAGCGACCGCGGGCGGGAGCCCAGGTATGAGCAGTTCTTC. This translates into CASSDRGREPRYEQFF.

The chain links TRBV7-9 to TRBJ2-7, with unresolved D. This CDR3 comprises 16 residues. The germline V gene encodes CDR1 SEHNR and CDR2 FQNEAQ (reference sequence). The V and J ends lost 0 bases and 0 bases respectively, with 12 bases between them. The CDR3: CASSLAMAVSSYEQYF. The CDR3 nucleotides read TGTGCCAGCAGCTTAGCGATGGCCGTCAGCTCCTACGAGCAGTACTTC.

The V gene is TRBV30, the J gene TRBJ1-5; 12 positions agree with TRBD1. The CDR3 spans 15 residues. V trimming: 4 bases; J trimming: 6 bases; junction bases outside the gene matches: 7. Looked up from germline, CDR1 is GTSNPN and CDR2 is SVGIG (reference sequence). DNA for the CDR3: TGTGCCTGGATGAACCGGGACAGGGGGCTTCAGCCCCAGCATTTT. Translation gives CAWMNRDRGLQPQHF.

The chain links TRBV5-1 to TRBJ1-1; D perhaps matches TRBD1 (5 bases). V was shortened by 3 bases and J by 4 bases, with 28 bases between the two germline ends. Germline V gene lookup returns CDR1 SGHRS and CDR2 YFSETQ. The CDR3 spans 19 residues. This CDR3 reads CASSSVGQSIPGVVTEAFF. In DNA, the CDR3 is TGCGCCAGCAGCTCGGTGGGGCAATCGATTCCGGGGGTCGTCACTGAAGCTTTCTTT. The full variable domain, completed using reference TRBV5-1 and TRBJ1-1, is KAGVTQTPRYLIKTRGQQVTLSCSPISGHRSVSWYQQTPGQGLQFLFEYFSETQRNKGNFPGRFSGRQFSNSRSEMNVSTLELGDSALYLCASSSVGQSIPGVVTEAFFGQGTRLTVV.